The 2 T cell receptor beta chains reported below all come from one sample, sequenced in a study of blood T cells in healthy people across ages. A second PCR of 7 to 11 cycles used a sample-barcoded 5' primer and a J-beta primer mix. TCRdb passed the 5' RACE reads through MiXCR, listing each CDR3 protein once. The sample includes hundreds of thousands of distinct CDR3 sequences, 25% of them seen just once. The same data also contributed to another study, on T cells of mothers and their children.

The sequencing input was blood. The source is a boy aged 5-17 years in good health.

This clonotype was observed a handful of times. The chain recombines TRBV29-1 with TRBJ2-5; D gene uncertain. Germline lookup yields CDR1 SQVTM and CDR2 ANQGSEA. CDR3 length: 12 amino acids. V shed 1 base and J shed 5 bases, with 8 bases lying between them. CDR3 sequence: CSVEVAGETQYF. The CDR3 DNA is TGCAGCGTTGAAGTGGCCGGGGAGACCCAGTACTTC.

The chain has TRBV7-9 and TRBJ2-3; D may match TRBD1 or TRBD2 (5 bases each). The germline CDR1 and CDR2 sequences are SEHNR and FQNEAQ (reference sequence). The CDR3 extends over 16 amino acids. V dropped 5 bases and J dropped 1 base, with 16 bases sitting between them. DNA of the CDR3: TGTGCCAGCAGCCACACGTTGGGGGACGGCACAGATACGCAGTATTTT. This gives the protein CASSHTLGDGTDTQYF.